This T cell receptor (beta chain) derives from a study of blood T cell repertoires in COVID-19. Per the original methods: From reference gene primer amplification, estimates of nucleated cell counts were derived. Libraries were prepared by immunoSEQ multiplex PCR; TCRdb keeps only in-frame clonotypes and omits some of them. The DNA gave D and trimming, while V, J and clone size come from that table. The sample yields 150,000 to 200,000 clones, about 87% seen once. Deletions cut 0 bases from V and 6 bases from J, with 9 bases between. The CDR3 extends over 14 amino acids. Germline CDR1 is SGHDN and CDR2 is FVKESK.

J is TRBJ1-3 and V is TRBV14; perhaps TRBD1 as D (6 bases). Sequencing input: peripheral blood. The TCR sequence derives from a woman between 70 and 85 years old with COVID-19, enrolled during active disease. This CDR3 is CASSQDRGTNTIYF. CDR3 DNA sequence: TGTGCCAGCAGCCAAGACAGGGGAACAAACACCATATATTTT.